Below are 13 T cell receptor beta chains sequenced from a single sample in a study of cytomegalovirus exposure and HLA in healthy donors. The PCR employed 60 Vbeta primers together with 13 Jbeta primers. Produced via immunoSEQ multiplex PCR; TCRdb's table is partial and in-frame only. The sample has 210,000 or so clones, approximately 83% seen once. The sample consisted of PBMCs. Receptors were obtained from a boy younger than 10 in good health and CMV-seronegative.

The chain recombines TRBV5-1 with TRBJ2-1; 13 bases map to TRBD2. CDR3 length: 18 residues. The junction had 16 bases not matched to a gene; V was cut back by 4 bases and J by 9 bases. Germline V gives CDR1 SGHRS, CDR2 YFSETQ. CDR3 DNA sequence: TGCGCCAGCAGCCCGGGAAAAACTAGCGGGAGGGCTGATGGTGAGCAGTTCTTC. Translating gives CASSPGKTSGRADGEQFF.

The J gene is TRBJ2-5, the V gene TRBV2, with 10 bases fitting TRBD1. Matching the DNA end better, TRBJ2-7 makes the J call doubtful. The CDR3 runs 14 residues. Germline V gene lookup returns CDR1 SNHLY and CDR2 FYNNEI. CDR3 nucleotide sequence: TGTGCCAGCAGTGCTGGACAGGGGGGGGGCGAGCAGTACTTC. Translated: CASSAGQGGGEQYF.

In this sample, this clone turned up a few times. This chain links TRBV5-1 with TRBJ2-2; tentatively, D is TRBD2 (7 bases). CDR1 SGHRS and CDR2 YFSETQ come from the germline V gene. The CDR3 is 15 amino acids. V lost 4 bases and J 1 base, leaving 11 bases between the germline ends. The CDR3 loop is CASSRGGQNTGELFF. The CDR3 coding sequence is TGCGCCAGCAGCAGGGGGGGCCAGAACACCGGGGAGCTGTTTTTT.

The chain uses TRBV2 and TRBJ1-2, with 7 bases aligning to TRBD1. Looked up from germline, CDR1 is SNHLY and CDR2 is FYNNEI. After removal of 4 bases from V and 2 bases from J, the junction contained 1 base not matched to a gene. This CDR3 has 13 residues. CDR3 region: CASSAGQNYGYTF. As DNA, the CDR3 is TGTGCCAGCAGTGCGGGACAGAACTATGGCTACACCTTC.

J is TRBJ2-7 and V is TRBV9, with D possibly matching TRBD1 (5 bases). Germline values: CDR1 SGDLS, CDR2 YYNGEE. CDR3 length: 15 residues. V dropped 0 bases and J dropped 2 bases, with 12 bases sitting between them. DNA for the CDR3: TGTGCCAGCAGCGTAGGAGTAGACAGAGCCTACGAGCAGTACTTC. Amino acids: CASSVGVDRAYEQYF. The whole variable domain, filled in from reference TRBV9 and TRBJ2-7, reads DSGVTQTPKHLITATGQRVTLRCSPRSGDLSVYWYQQSLDQGLQFLIQYYNGEERAKGNILERFSAQQFPDLHSELNLSSLELGDSALYFCASSVGVDRAYEQYFGPGTRLTVT.

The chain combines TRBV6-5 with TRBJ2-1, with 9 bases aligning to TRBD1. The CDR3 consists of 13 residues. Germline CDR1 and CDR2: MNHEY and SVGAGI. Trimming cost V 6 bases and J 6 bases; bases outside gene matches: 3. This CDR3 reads CASRGTGFNEQFF. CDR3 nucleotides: TGTGCCAGCAGGGGGACAGGGTTCAATGAGCAGTTCTTC.

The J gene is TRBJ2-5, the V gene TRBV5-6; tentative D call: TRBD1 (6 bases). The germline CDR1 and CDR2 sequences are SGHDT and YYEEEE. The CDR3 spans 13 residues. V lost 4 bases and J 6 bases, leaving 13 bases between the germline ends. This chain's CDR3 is CASSPTGLKTQYF. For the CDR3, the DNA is TGTGCCAGCAGCCCTACAGGGTTGAAGACCCAGTACTTC. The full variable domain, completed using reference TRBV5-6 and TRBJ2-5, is DAGVTQSPTHLIKTRGQQVTLRCSPKSGHDTVSWYQQALGQGPQFIFQYYEEEERQRGNFPDRFSGHQFPNYSSELNVNALLLGDSALYLCASSPTGLKTQYFGPGTRLLVL.

The CDR3 here is CASSEGSVRSYNEQFF. The CDR3 DNA reads TGTGCCAGCAGTGAAGGTAGCGTAAGGTCTTACAATGAGCAGTTCTTC. V and J are TRBV2 and TRBJ2-1; D is perhaps TRBD2 (5 bases). The germline V and J ends were trimmed by 1 base and 4 bases, with 14 bases remaining between them. The CDR3 extends over 16 amino acids. The germline CDR1 and CDR2 sequences are SNHLY and FYNNEI. The full variable domain, with the rest looked up from reference TRBV2 and TRBJ2-1, is EPEVTQTPSHQVTQMGQEVILRCVPISNHLYFYWYRQILGQKVEFLVSFYNNEISEKSEIFDDQFSVERPDGSNFTLKIRSTKLEDSAMYFCASSEGSVRSYNEQFFGPGTRLTVL.

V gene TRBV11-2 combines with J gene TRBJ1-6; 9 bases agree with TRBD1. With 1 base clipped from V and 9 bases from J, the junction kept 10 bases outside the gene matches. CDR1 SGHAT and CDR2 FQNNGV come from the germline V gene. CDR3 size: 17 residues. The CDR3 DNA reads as TGTGCCAGCAGCTTAGCAGTCGGCCAGGACAGGGGTTCACCCCTCCACTTT. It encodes CASSLAVGQDRGSPLHF.

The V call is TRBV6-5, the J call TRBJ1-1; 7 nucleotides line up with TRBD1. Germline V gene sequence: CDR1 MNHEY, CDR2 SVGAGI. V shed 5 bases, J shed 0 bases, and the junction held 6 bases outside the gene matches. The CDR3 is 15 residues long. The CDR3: CASSVTGHMNTEAFF. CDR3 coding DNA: TGTGCCAGCAGTGTGACAGGGCACATGAACACTGAAGCTTTCTTT.

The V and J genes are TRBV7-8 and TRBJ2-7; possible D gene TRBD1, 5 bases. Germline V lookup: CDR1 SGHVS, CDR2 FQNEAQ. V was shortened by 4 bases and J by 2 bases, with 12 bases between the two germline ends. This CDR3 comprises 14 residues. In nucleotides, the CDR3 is TGTGCCAGCAGCTGGCGAAAGGGGCCCTACGAGCAGTACTTC. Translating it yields CASSWRKGPYEQYF.

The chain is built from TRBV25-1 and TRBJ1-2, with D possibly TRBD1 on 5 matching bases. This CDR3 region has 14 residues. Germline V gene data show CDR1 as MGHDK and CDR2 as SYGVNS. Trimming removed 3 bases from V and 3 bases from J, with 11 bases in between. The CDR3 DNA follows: TGTGCCAGCAGTGATGGGGCGGGGGACTATGGCTACACCTTC. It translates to CASSDGAGDYGYTF.

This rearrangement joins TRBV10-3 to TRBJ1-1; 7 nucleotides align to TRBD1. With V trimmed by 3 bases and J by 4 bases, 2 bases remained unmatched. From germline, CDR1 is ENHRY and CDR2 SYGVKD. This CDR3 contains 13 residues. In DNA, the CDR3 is TGTGCCATCAGTGACCCAGGGGGCACTGAAGCTTTCTTT. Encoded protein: CAISDPGGTEAFF.